A single sample is the source of the 23 T cell receptor beta chains below, sequenced in a study of sequential checkpoint blockade in melanoma. Sequenced by immunoSEQ multiplex PCR; TCRdb stores in-frame clones only, minus some. The repertoire includes a few thousand clones, about 22% of them detected once, and around 21% sits in the top ten. The treatment here: randomized to nivolumab then ipilimumab (arm A) or the reverse (arm B). Sequencing used tumor tissue (inferred from file names), obtained from a patient given nivolumab and ipilimumab in sequence. The source of these receptors is a human donor with melanoma.

This rearrangement joins TRBV15 to TRBJ2-1; weak D call: TRBD1 (6 bases). The CDR3 has 15 residues. Germline V gene sequence: CDR1 LNHNV, CDR2 YYDKDF (reference sequence). Trimming took off 1 base at V and 4 bases at J, with 11 bases between the two ends. CDR3 DNA sequence: TGTGCCACCAGCAGAGGGGACACAACTTACAATGAGCAGTTCTTC. This gives the protein CATSRGDTTYNEQFF.

This clone has only a few counts. The chain links TRBV6-8 to TRBJ2-7; TRBD1 aligns across 10 bases. Germline lookup yields CDR1 MNHGY and CDR2 SAAAGT. The CDR3 contains 15 residues. J lost 7 bases, V lost 6 bases, and 12 bases had no gene match. The CDR3 loop is CASSRSGQGRREQYV. CDR3 DNA: TGTGCCAGCAGCCGCTCGGGACAGGGGCGGAGGGAGCAGTACGTC.

By proportion, this clone is medium-sized (0.01 to 0.1%). V is TRBV11-3 and J is TRBJ2-1; the D call may be TRBD1 or TRBD2 (5 bases each). Trimming took off 5 bases at V and 4 bases at J, with 15 bases between the two ends. From germline, CDR1 is SGHNT and CDR2 YENEEA. The CDR3 runs to 15 residues. Here the CDR3 reads CASSEYTGAYNEQFF. DNA for the CDR3: TGTGCCAGCAGCGAATATACCGGGGCGTACAATGAGCAGTTCTTC. The full variable domain, in which reference TRBV11-3 and TRBJ2-1 provide the parts outside the CDR3, is EAGVVQSPRYKIIEKKQPVAFWCNPISGHNTLYWYLQNLGQGPELLIRYENEEAVDDSQLPKDRFSAERLKGVDSTLKIQPAELGDSAVYLCASSEYTGAYNEQFFGPGTRLTVL.

This clone was seen only a few times. The junction departs from germline at one end; a sequencing error may be responsible. The V gene is TRBV11-3, the J gene TRBJ2-3; TRBD1 agrees at 12 bases. Per the germline V gene, CDR1 is SGHNT and CDR2 is YENEEA. The CDR3 contains 15 residues. The CDR3 nucleotides are TGTGCCAGCAGCCCCGGGACAGGGGGCACGGATACGCAGTATTTT. Translation gives CASSPGTGGTDTQYF.

This clone is medium-sized by share. The V gene is TRBV11-3, the J gene TRBJ2-1; 9 nucleotides agree with TRBD1. The CDR3 runs to 15 residues. Germline CDR1 reads SGHNT; CDR2 reads YENEEA. V lost 5 bases to trimming and J lost 4 bases; unmatched junction nucleotides: 6. Here the CDR3 DNA reads TGTGCCAGCAGCCCGGGACAGGGCTTTTACAATGAGCAGTTCTTC. The encoded protein is CASSPGQGFYNEQFF.

This clone is deemed large (0.1 to 1%). The chain recombines TRBV9 with TRBJ2-7; TRBD2 might be the D (6 bases). Trimming took off 6 bases at V and 3 bases at J, with 10 bases between the two ends. Germline V gene sequence: CDR1 SGDLS, CDR2 YYNGEE. The CDR3 is 12 amino acids. The DNA for the CDR3 is TGTGCCAGCACTTGGGGAGGCTACGAGCAGTACTTC. Translation: CASTWGGYEQYF.

This clone was detected many times. This chain joins TRBV11-3 and TRBJ2-3; the match to TRBD1 covers 7 bases. The junction had 8 bases not matched to a gene; V was cut back by 5 bases and J by 0 bases. The CDR3 is 16 amino acids. The germline V gene has CDR1 SGHNT and CDR2 YENEEA. The CDR3 is CASSGYRGWSTDTQYF. Here the CDR3 DNA reads TGTGCCAGCAGCGGCTACAGGGGATGGAGCACAGATACGCAGTATTTT. Filled out from reference TRBV11-3 and TRBJ2-3, the complete variable domain reads EAGVVQSPRYKIIEKKQPVAFWCNPISGHNTLYWYLQNLGQGPELLIRYENEEAVDDSQLPKDRFSAERLKGVDSTLKIQPAELGDSAVYLCASSGYRGWSTDTQYFGPGTRLTVL.

This clone was observed a handful of times. This sequence joins TRBV12-5 and TRBJ1-3; no firm D call. The CDR3 is made up of 12 amino acids. Germline CDR1 reads LGHNT; CDR2 reads FRNRAP. The CDR3 is CASTLSGNTIYF. In DNA, the CDR3 is TGTGCCAGCACCCTCTCTGGAAACACCATATATTTT. Supplemented by reference TRBV12-5 and TRBJ1-3, the full variable domain reads DARVTQTPRHKVTEMGQEVTMRCQPILGHNTVFWYRQTMMQGLELLAYFRNRAPLDDSGMPKDRFSAEMPDATLATLKIQPSEPRDSAVYFCASTLSGNTIYFGEGSWLTVV.

The chain links TRBV15 to TRBJ2-1; D remains ambiguous. V was cut by 0 bases and J by 5 bases, with 8 bases left in between. This CDR3 region has 14 residues. Germline assignment: CDR1 LNHNV and CDR2 YYDKDF (reference sequence). The CDR3, as DNA: TGTGCCACCAGCAGAGATAACTCGGACAATGAGCAGTTCTTC. It yields the protein CATSRDNSDNEQFF.

There are a few counts of this clone. The CDR3 DNA reads as TGTGCCACCCTTGGGTTGGGGGGAGATCAGCCCCAGCATTTT. This codes for CATLGLGGDQPQHF. The V call is TRBV12-2, the J call TRBJ1-5. TRBV12-2 is labeled a pseudogene. The CDR3 loop spans 14 amino acids.

This chain links TRBV18 with TRBJ1-2; 7 nucleotides agree with TRBD1. The ends lost 2 bases at V and 6 bases at J; junction bases unmatched: 9. The CDR3 has 15 residues. Germline V CDR1 and CDR2: KGHSH, LQKENI. The CDR3 DNA sequence: TGTGCCAGCTCACCAATTGTGGACAGGCGTGATGGCTACACCTTC. Its translation is CASSPIVDRRDGYTF.

The chain links TRBV9 to TRBJ1-6; no clear D gene. V lost 2 bases, J lost 7 bases, and 4 bases lay in between. The CDR3 sequence is 12 residues long. CDR1 and CDR2 from the germline V gene are SGDLS and YYNGEE. The CDR3 nucleotides read TGTGCCAGCAGCGTCGTGAATTCACCCCTCCACTTT. It encodes CASSVVNSPLHF.

Ten or more counts support this clone. V usage is TRBV1 and J usage is TRBJ2-7; TRBD1, the D gene given by the table, was not confirmed from the DNA. TRBV1 corresponds to a pseudogene. The CDR3 contains 15 residues. The CDR3 sequence is CASSQEQGPTYEQYV. The DNA of the CDR3 is TGCGCCAGCAGCCAAGAACAGGGGCCAACCTACGAGCAGTACGTC.

At least ten counts were recorded for this clone. The chain recombines TRBV11-3 with TRBJ1-2; 10 nucleotides agree with TRBD1. The CDR3 contains 15 residues. Germline CDR1 reads SGHNT; CDR2 reads YENEEA. Losses at the gene ends were 3 bases for V and 4 bases for J; bases not matched to a gene: 5. The CDR3 region is CASSFGTGETYGYTF. The CDR3 bases are TGTGCCAGCAGCTTTGGGACAGGGGAGACCTATGGCTACACCTTC.

The chain uses TRBV6-8 and TRBJ1-1, with D unresolved. Germline CDR1 and CDR2: MNHGY and SAAAGT. The V and J ends lost 6 bases and 4 bases respectively, with 18 bases between them. The CDR3 runs 15 residues. DNA for the CDR3: TGTGCCAGCAGGGGATTCGTAGGATATGGCACTGAAGCTTTCTTT. Encoded protein: CASRGFVGYGTEAFF.

This clone came up many times. This chain uses TRBV11-3 with TRBJ1-5, with TRBD1 matching over 9 bases. V gave up 0 bases and J gave up 6 bases; unmatched junction bases: 3. CDR1 and CDR2 (germline): SGHNT, YENEEA. The CDR3 has 15 residues. The CDR3 nucleotides are TGTGCCAGCAGCTTAGAGCGGGACAGGGCTCAGCCCCAGCATTTT. Translation: CASSLERDRAQPQHF.

This clone was observed many times. J is TRBJ2-7 and V is TRBV9, with 12 bases aligning to TRBD1. J gave up 5 bases and V 4 bases, and 7 bases lay outside the gene matches. This CDR3 has 15 amino acids. The germline CDR1 and CDR2 sequences are SGDLS and YYNGEE. The CDR3 bases are TGTGCCAGCAGCTTGCCGGGACAGGGGGCCCACGAGCAGTACTTC. It encodes CASSLPGQGAHEQYF.

The J gene is TRBJ2-1, the V gene TRBV14; 9 nucleotides align to TRBD2. Germline CDR1 is SGHDN and CDR2 is FVKESK. The CDR3 is made up of 17 amino acids. V lost 0 bases, J lost 3 bases, and 6 bases stayed unmatched. The CDR3 DNA sequence: TGTGCCAGCAGCCAAGATCCGGGACTAGCTATCTACAATGAGCAGTTCTTC. Its translation: CASSQDPGLAIYNEQFF.

The chain employs TRBV6-8 and TRBJ1-1; the D is unclear. The CDR3 is 14 residues long. From germline, CDR1 is MNHGY and CDR2 SAAAGT. V lost 2 bases, J lost 1 base, and 8 bases lay in between. Here the CDR3 reads CASSYTERNTEAFF. For the CDR3, the DNA is TGTGCCAGCAGTTACACGGAGAGGAACACTGAAGCTTTCTTT.

Within the sample, this clone is medium-sized. The rearrangement uses TRBV11-3 and TRBJ1-1, with D unclear. Germline V gene data show CDR1 as SGHNT and CDR2 as YENEEA. Trimming took 3 bases from V and 0 from J, leaving 11 bases between them. The CDR3 sequence is 15 residues long. The CDR3 sequence: CASSLAERLNTEAFF. For the CDR3, the DNA is TGTGCCAGCAGCTTGGCCGAACGGTTGAACACTGAAGCTTTCTTT.

This clone qualifies as medium-sized (0.01 to 0.1%). This rearrangement joins TRBV23-1 to TRBJ1-1; a possible D gene is TRBD1 (6 bases). TRBV23-1 belongs to the ORF category, with a function that is uncertain. The CDR3 is 13 amino acids. The V end lost 10 bases, the J end lost 2 bases, and 14 bases lay between the germline ends. The CDR3: CATRTDLNTEAFF. The CDR3 coding sequence is TGCGCCACCCGGACAGACTTAAACACTGAAGCTTTCTTT.

Relative to its sample, this clone is medium-sized (0.01 to 0.1%). CDR3 sequence: CASSLTGVGEKLFF. CDR3 bases: TGTGCCAGCAGTTTGACAGGGGTGGGTGAAAAACTGTTTTTT. V and J are TRBV11-3 and TRBJ1-4; 8 bases line up with TRBD1. The J segment lost 7 bases and the V segment lost 6 bases, leaving 7 bases of the junction unmatched. This CDR3 region has 14 residues. Germline V gives CDR1 SGHNT, CDR2 YENEEA.

This chain joins TRBV18 and TRBJ2-7, with D unresolved. The CDR3 has 12 residues. Trimming removed 2 bases at V and 6 bases at J, with 8 bases between. Germline-derived CDR1 and CDR2 are KGHSH and LQKENI. CDR3 in DNA: TGTGCCAGCTCACCAGGTGAGAGCGAGCAGTACGTC. Protein product: CASSPGESEQYV.